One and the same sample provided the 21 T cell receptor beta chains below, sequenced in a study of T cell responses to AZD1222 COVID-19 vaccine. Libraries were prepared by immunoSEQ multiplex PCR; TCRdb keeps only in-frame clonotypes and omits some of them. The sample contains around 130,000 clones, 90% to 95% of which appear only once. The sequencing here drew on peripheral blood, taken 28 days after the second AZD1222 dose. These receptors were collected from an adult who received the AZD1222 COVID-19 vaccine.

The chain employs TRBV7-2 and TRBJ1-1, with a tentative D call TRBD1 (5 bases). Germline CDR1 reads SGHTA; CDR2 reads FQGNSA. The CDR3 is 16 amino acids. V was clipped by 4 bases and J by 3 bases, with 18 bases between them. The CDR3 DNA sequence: TGTGCCAGCAGCTCGTACGGGTCAGGGAAGGACACTGAAGCTTTCTTT. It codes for CASSSYGSGKDTEAFF.

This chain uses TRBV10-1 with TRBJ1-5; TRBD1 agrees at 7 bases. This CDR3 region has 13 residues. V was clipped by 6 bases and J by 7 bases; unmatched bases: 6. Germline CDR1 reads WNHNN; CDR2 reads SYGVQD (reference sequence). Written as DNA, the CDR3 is TGCGCCAGCAGGAACAGGGGACTACAGCCCCAGCATTTT. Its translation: CASRNRGLQPQHF.

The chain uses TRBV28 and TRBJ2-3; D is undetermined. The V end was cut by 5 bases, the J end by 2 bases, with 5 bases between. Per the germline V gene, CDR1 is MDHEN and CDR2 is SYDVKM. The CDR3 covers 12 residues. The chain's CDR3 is CASSILTDTQYF. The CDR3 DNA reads TGTGCCAGCAGTATACTCACAGATACGCAGTATTTT.

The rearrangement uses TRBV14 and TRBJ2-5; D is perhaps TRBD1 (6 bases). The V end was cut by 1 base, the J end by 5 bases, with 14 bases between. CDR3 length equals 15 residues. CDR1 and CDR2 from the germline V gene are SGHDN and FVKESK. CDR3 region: CASSQVWGPKETQYF. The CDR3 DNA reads TGTGCCAGCAGCCAAGTGTGGGGGCCCAAGGAGACCCAGTACTTC.

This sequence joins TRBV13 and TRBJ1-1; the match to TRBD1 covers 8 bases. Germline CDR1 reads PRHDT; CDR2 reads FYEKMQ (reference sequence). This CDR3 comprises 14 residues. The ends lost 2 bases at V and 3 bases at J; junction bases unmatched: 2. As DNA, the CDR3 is TGTGCCAGCAGCTTAAACAGGGGGGACACTGAAGCTTTCTTT. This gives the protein CASSLNRGDTEAFF.

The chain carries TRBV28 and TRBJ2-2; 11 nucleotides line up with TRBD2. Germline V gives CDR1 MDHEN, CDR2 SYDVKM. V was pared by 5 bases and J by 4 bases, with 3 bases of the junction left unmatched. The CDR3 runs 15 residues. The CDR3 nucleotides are TGTGCCAGCAGTCGACTAGCGGGACCCACCGGGGAGCTGTTTTTT. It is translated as CASSRLAGPTGELFF.

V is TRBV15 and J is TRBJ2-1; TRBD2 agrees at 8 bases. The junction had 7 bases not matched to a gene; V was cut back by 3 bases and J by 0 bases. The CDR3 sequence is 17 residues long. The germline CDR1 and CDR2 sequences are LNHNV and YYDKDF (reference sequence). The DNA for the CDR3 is TGTGCCACCAGCAGGGAGAGTCGGGGGGGCTCCTACAATGAGCAGTTCTTC. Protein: CATSRESRGGSYNEQFF.

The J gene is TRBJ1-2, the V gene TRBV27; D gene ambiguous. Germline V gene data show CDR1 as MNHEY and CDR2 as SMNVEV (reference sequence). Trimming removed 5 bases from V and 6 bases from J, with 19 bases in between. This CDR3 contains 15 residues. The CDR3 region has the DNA TGTGCCAGCAGTAGGGTTCTAGGTGCATGGGATGGCTACACCTTC. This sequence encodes CASSRVLGAWDGYTF.

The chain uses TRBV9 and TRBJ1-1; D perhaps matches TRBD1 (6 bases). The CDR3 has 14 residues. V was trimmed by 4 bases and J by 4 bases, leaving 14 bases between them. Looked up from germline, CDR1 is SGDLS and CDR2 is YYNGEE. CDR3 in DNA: TGTGCCAGCAGCTCCCACGAAGGGGGCACTGAAGCTTTCTTT. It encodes CASSSHEGGTEAFF.

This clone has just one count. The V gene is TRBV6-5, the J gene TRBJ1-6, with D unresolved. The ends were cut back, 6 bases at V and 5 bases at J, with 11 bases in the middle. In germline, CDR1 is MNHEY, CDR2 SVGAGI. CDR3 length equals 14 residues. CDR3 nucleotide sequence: TGTGCCAGCAGACGAGCCAATAATAATTCACCCCTCCACTTT. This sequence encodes CASRRANNNSPLHF.

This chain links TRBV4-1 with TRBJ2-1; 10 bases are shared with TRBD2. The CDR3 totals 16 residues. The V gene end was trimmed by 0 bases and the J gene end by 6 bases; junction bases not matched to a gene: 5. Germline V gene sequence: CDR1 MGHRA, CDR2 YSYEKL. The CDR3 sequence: CASSQEASGRANEQFF. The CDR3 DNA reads TGCGCCAGCAGCCAAGAAGCGAGCGGGAGGGCCAATGAGCAGTTCTTC.

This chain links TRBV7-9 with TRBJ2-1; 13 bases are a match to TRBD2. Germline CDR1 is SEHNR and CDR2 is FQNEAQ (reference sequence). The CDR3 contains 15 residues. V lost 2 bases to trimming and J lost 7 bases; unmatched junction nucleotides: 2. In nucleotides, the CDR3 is TGTGCCAGCAGCTTATGGACTAGCGGGAGTAATGAGCAGTTCTTC. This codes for CASSLWTSGSNEQFF.

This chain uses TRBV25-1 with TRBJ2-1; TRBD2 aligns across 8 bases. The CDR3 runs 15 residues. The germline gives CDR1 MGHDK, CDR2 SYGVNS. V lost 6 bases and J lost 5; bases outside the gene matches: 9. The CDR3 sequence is CASSRAGGANNEQFF. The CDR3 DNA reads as TGTGCCAGCAGCCGGGCCGGGGGGGCAAACAATGAGCAGTTCTTC.

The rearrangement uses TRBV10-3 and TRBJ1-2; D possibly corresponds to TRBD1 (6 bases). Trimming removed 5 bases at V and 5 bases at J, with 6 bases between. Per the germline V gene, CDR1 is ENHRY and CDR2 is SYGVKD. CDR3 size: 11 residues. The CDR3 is CAISTGYGYTF. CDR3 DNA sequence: TGTGCCATCAGTACAGGGTATGGCTACACCTTC.

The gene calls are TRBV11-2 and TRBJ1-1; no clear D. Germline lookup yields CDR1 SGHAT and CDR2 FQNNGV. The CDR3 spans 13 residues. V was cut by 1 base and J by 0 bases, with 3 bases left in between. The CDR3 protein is CASSLVMNTEAFF. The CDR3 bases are TGTGCCAGCAGCTTAGTAATGAACACTGAAGCTTTCTTT.

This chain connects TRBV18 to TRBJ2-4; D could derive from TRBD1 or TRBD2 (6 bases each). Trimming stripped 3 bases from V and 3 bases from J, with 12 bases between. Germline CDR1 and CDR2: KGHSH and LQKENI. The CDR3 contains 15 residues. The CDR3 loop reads CASSPAGEVKNIQYF. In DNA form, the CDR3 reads TGTGCCAGCTCACCGGCAGGGGAGGTCAAAAACATTCAGTACTTC.

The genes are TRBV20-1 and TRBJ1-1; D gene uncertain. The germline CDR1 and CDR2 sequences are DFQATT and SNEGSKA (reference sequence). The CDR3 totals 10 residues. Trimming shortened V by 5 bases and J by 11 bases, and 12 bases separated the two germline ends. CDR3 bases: TGCAGTGCTCCAAGGGCCGGGGCTTTCTTT. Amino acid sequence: CSAPRAGAFF.

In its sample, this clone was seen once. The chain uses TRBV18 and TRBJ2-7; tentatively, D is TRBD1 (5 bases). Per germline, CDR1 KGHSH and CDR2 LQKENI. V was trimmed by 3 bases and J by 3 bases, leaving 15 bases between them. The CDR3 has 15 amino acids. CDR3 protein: CASSPRIGVNYEQYF. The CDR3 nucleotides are TGTGCCAGCTCACCCCGGATAGGGGTCAACTACGAGCAGTACTTC.

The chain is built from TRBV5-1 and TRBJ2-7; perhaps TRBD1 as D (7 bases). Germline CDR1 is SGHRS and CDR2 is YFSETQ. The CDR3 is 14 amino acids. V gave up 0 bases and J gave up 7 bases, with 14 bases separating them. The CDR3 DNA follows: TGCGCCAGCAGCTTGGGTTCAGGGGGGAAAGAGCAGTACTTC. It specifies CASSLGSGGKEQYF.

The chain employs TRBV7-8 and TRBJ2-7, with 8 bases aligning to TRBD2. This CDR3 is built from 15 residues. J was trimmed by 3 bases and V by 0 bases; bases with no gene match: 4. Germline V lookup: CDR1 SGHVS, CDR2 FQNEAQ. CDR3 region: CASSLAAGGGYEQYF. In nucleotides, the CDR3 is TGTGCCAGCAGCTTAGCGGCGGGAGGAGGCTACGAGCAGTACTTC.

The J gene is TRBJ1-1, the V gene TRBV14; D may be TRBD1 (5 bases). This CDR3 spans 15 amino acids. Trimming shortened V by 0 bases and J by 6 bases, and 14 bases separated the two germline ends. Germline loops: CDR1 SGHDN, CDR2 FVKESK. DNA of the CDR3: TGTGCCAGCAGCCAAGATAGGGGCGGGGGTCCTGAAGCTTTCTTT. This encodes CASSQDRGGGPEAFF.